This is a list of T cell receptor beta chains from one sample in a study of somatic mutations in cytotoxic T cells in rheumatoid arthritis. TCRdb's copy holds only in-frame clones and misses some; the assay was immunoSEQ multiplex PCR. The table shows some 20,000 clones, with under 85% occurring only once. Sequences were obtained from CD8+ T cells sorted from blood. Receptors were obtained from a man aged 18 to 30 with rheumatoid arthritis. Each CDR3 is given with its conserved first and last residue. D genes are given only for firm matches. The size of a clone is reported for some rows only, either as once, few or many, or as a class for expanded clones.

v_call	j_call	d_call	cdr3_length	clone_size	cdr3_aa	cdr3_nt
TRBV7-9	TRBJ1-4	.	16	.	CASSLESIATNEKLFF	TGTGCCAGCAGCTTAGAGAGCATTGCAACTAATGAAAAACTGTTTTTT
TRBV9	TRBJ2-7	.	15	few	CASSVGDVYAYEQYF	TGTGCCAGCAGCGTAGGGGACGTATATGCCTACGAGCAGTACTTC
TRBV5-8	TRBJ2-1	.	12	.	CASSLEPNEQFF	TGTGCCAGCAGCTTGGAACCCAATGAGCAGTTCTTC
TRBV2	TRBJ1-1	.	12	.	CASSVLNTEAFF	TGTGCCAGCAGTGTCCTGAACACTGAAGCTTTCTTT
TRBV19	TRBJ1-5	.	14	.	CASSLPYGNQPQHF	TGTGCCAGTAGCCTTCCGTACGGCAATCAGCCCCAGCATTTT
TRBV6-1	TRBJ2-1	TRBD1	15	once	CASSRRDRASIEQFF	TGTGCCAGCAGTCGCCGGGACAGGGCCTCGATAGAGCAGTTCTTC
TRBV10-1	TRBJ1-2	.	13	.	CASSATPTYGYTF	TGCGCCAGCAGCGCTACACCGACCTATGGCTACACCTTC
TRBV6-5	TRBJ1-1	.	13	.	CASSPDRRTEAFF	TGTGCCAGCAGCCCAGACCGGCGGACTGAAGCTTTCTTT
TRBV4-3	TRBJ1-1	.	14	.	CASSQHDMNTEAFF	TGCGCCAGCAGCCAGCACGACATGAACACTGAAGCTTTCTTT
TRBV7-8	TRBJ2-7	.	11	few	CASSLTYEQYF	TGTGCCAGCAGCTTGACCTACGAGCAGTACTTC
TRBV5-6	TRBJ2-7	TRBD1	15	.	CATIKHGTGPYEQYF	TGTGCCACTATTAAGCACGGGACAGGCCCCTACGAGCAGTACTTC
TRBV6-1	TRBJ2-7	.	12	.	CAVGDLFYEQYF	TGTGCCGTGGGGGACCTTTTCTACGAGCAGTACTTC
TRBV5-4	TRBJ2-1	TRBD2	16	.	CASSSRRLASDNEQFF	TGTGCCAGCAGCTCCCGACGACTAGCGAGTGACAATGAGCAGTTCTTC
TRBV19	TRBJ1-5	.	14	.	CASSIPQGNQPQHF	TGTGCCAGTAGTATACCACAGGGTAATCAGCCCCAGCATTTT
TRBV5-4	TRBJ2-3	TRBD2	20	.	CASSLPRTSGGAPHINTQYF	TGTGCCAGCAGCCTACCTAGGACTAGCGGGGGGGCCCCCCACATTAATACGCAGTATTTT
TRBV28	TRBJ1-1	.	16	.	CASSLSQTVMNTEAFF	TGTGCCAGCAGTTTAAGTCAGACAGTAATGAACACTGAAGCTTTCTTT
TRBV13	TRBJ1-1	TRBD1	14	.	CASSKGTGGTEAFF	TGTGCCAGCAGCAAGGGGACAGGGGGGACTGAAGCTTTCTTT
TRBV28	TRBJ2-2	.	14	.	CASRTHVQTGELFF	TGTGCCAGCAGGACGCATGTTCAAACCGGGGAGCTGTTTTTT